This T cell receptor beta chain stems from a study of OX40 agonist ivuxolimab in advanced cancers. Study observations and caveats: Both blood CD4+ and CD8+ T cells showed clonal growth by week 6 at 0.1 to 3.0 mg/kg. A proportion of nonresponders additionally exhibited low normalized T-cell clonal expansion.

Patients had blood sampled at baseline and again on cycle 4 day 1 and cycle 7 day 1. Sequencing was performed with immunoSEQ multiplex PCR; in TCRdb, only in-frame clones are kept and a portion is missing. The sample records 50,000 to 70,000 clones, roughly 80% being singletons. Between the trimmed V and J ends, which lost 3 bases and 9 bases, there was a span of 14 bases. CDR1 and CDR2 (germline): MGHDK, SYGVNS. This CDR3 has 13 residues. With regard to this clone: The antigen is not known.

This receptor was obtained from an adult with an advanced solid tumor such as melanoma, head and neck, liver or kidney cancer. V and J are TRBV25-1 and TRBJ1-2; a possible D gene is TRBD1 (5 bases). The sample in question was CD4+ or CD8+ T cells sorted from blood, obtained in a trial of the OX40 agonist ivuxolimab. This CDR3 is CASSDVGGRSYTF. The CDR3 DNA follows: TGTGCCAGCAGTGACGTTGGGGGAAGGAGCTACACCTTC.